This TCR beta chain stems from a study of radiotherapy plus CTLA-4 blockade in lung cancer. The study's findings and limits: TCR clones from tumors expanded in blood after radiotherapy plus ipilimumab.

TCRdb keeps only in-frame clones here, not all; method: immunoSEQ multiplex PCR. The sample includes about 66,000 clones, approximately 82% of them seen just once. Turning to this clone: The antigen remains unidentified.

Unmatched junction bases numbered 17, after V lost 4 bases and J lost 1 base. The CDR3 covers 20 residues. The V gene's germline CDR1 is LGHNA and CDR2 YNFKEQ. Focal radiation plus CTLA-4 blockade with ipilimumab was given to patients with chemo-refractory metastatic non-small-cell lung cancer. The sequencing here drew on peripheral blood, taken from a patient treated with radiotherapy plus ipilimumab. V gene TRBV4-2 combines with J gene TRBJ2-3, with 10 bases aligning to TRBD2. The receptor's source is a human donor with non-small cell lung cancer who had a partial response to radiotherapy plus ipilimumab. The CDR3 DNA follows: TGTGCCAGCAGCCCCTTACATCTAGCGGGAGATCGCACGGGCACAGATACGCAGTATTTT. Translation: CASSPLHLAGDRTGTDTQYF.